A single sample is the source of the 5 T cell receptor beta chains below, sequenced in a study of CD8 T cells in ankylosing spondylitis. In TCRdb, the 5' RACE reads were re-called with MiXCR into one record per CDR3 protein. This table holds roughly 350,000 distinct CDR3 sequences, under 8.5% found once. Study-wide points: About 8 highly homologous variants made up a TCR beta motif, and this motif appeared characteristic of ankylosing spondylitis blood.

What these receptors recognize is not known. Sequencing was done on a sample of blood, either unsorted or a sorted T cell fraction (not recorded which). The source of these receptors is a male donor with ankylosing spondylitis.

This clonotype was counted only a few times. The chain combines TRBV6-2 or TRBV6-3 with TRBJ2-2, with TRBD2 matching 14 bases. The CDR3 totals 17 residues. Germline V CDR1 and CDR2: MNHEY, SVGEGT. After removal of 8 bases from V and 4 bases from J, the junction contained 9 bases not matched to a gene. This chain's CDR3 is CASGSTSGRAITGELFF. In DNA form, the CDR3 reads TGTGCCAGCGGCTCGACTAGCGGGAGGGCGATCACCGGGGAGCTGTTTTTT.

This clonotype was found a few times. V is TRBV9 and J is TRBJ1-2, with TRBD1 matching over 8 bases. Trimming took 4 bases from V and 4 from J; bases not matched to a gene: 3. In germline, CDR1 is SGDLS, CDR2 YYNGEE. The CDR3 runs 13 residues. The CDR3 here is CASSPTGAYGYTF. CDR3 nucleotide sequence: TGTGCCAGCAGCCCGACAGGGGCCTATGGCTACACCTTC.

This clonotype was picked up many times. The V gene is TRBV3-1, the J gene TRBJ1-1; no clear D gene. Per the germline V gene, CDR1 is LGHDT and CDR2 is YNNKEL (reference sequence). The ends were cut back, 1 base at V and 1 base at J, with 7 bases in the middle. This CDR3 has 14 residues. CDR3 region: CASSQVRSNTEAFF. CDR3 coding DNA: TGTGCCAGCAGCCAAGTCAGGTCGAACACTGAAGCTTTCTTT.

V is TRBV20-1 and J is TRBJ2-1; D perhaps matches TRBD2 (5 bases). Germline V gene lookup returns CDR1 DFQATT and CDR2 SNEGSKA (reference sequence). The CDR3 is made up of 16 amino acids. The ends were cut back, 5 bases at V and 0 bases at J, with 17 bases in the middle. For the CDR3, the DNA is TGCAGTGCTCTCCTAGACGAGCGGCCCTCCTACAATGAGCAGTTCTTC. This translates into CSALLDERPSYNEQFF.

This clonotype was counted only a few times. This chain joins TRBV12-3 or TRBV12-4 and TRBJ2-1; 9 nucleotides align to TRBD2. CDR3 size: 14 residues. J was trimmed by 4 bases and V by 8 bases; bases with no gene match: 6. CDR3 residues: CASRGGEGYNEQFF. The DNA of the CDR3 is TGTGCCAGCCGCGGGGGGGAAGGATACAATGAGCAGTTCTTC.